This T cell receptor beta chain comes out of a study of T cells in Graves' hyperthyroidism and ophthalmopathy (dated by TCRdb to the late 2010s). About the investigation overall: Peripheral blood was collected at initial diagnosis, before any treatment. The 100 discovery patients were randomly divided into training and test sets at a 7:3 ratio. After blood sampling, hyperthyroidism patients were treated with methimazole at a starting dose of 30 mg daily, and ophthalmopathy patients were treated with high-dose intravenous methylprednisolone. A discovery cohort of roughly 96 patients, roughly 40 with Graves' ophthalmopathy and about 60 with stable Graves' hyperthyroidism, was used to find distinguishing TCR V-J signatures. Prospective prediction of ophthalmopathy was tested in an independent validation cohort of fewer than 20 hyperthyroidism patients and around 16 patients who later progressed to ophthalmopathy. The study also compared thyroid tissue and blood T-cell repertoires from several Graves' hyperthyroidism patients. TCR Vbeta CDR3 sequencing of 130 to 150 peripheral blood samples (over 40 ophthalmopathy, about 80 hyperthyroidism and roughly 17 progressor patients) is reported in the paper.

A few counts support this clonotype. Its antigen is still unknown. No base qualities exist here, and no much larger clone lies one base off it. Amplification of TCR beta CDR3 regions was carried out from RNA transcripts. A first-round RT-PCR of the TCR CDR3 used the HTBI primer set with the Qiagen OneStep RT-PCR kit. Libraries were constructed in a second round of multiplex PCR, after which size selection and purification were performed. Paired-end sequencing of the libraries was performed with 100 bp reads on an Illumina HiSeq2000. The authors' pipeline ran thus. SOAPnuke was used to process the raw data, removing reads that contained adapters or uncalled bases, had a mean Phred below 15, or lacked an exact match to the constant primer or identifier. High-quality paired reads were merged using COPE v1.2.5, and each unique nucleotide sequence was defined as a clonotype. Clonotypes were aligned to IMGT TRBV, TRBD and TRBJ reference segments using MiTCR v1.1. The analysis was restricted to V-J combinations with a frequency above 0.0001, which together covered around 99% of the repertoires. A TCS score was defined as the ratio between F50 (clonal expansion) and ExV (chaos), using BLOSUM62-based TCRdist between CDR3 peptides within each V-J. Welch's t-statistics and random forest reduced roughly 500 V-J features to about 13, which were used in a naive Bayes classifier (R e1071). The public reads were run again by TCRdb, first through fastp at Q25 and then through MiXCR, and only productive beta chains were kept. Rows merge per CDR3 protein into single entries with the most common DNA and genes. TCRdb, not the original authors, processed these V and J calls. The sample has around 570,000 distinct CDR3 sequences on record, 15% to 20% of them singletons. The top ten hold 40% to 50% of the sample.

Ophthalmopathy patients had moderately to severely active disease, with a Clinical Activity Score of 3 or more, a NOSPECS grade of 4 or more, and a disease duration of less than 3 months. Exclusion was applied to patients with uncontrolled infections, other autoimmune diseases, pregnancy or lactation. Diagnoses were established on the basis of clinical symptoms, serum thyroxine and TRAb, thyroid ultrasound, and orbital computed tomography. Ficoll-Paque density gradient centrifugation was used to isolate PBMCs from around 10 ml of fresh peripheral blood. Trizol reagent was used to extract total RNA, and RNA quality was then checked on an Agilent 2100 Bioanalyzer. The CDR3 runs 17 amino acids, cysteine and phenylalanine included. Only the CDR3 DNA is retained, 51 bases long and in frame from the first base. From a lookup of the germline V gene, CDR1 and CDR2 are SGHRS and YFSETQ. For this chain, trimming is 4 bases at the V end and 8 bases at the J end, and the number of junction bases without a gene match is 17.

Overall results and qualifications from the work: Most expanded thyroid clonotypes (frequency above 0.001) were also found in blood, which suggests that blood repertoires may mirror thyroid immune responses. No statistical method was used to set the sample size in advance, and investigators knew the group allocation. In cross-validation, a model built on a 13 V-J signature told ophthalmopathy apart from stable hyperthyroidism with 85% to 90% sensitivity and approximately 81% specificity, and in testing the same model reached 80%/75%. In validation, the model predicted progression to ophthalmopathy a median of roughly 6.5 months before onset, with about 67% sensitivity and almost 75% specificity.

The sequence was collected from a man aged 40-50 years with Graves' ophthalmopathy. The sample was blood. Rearrangement joined TRBV5-1 to TRBJ2-1; 8 nucleotides in the junction match TRBD2. The DNA is as follows: TGCGCCAGCAGCCCCGATGGAGGGACTAGTAGGGCTTATGAGCAGTTCTTC. This is translated as CASSPDGGTSRAYEQFF.